This T cell receptor beta chain was obtained from a study of cytomegalovirus exposure and HLA in healthy donors. As concerns this clone: Its cognate antigen is unknown.

This CDR3 has 13 residues. Germline assignment: CDR1 SGHRS and CDR2 YFSETQ. V shed 2 bases and J shed 4 bases, with 7 bases lying between them. Overall study findings and caveats: The listing of 150 or so TCR beta chains classed them as cytomegalovirus-associated.

In the PCR, 60 Vbeta and 13 Jbeta primers were used. Authors' methods: An analysis performed later counted roughly 80 million unique TCR beta chains (around 11 million of them shared). TCRdb's table, derived via immunoSEQ multiplex PCR, lists solely in-frame clones and lacks some. That table gives V, J and clone size, and the DNA gave D and trimming. The table has 150,000 to 200,000 clones, around 80% seen once. The receptor comes from a man in his thirties or forties in good health and CMV-seropositive. V usage is TRBV5-1 and J usage is TRBJ1-3; tentative D call: TRBD1 (5 bases). Material: PBMCs. CDR3 coding DNA: TGCGCCAGCAGCTTTACAGGAGGAAACACCATATATTTT. This codes for CASSFTGGNTIYF.